This T cell receptor beta chain is from a study of technical replicates of blood from a handful of donors. Profiling relied on immunoSEQ multiplex PCR, and the TCRdb table lists in-frame clones only, not all of them. The table lists about 82,000 clones, 91% of them singletons. CDR3 length equals 16 residues. From germline, CDR1 is MGHDK and CDR2 SYGVNS. The V end lost 4 bases, the J end lost 3 bases, and 16 bases lay between the germline ends. V usage is TRBV25-1 and J usage is TRBJ1-3; a weak D match, TRBD1 (6 bases). The material sequenced was T cells isolated from PBMCs. The clonotype comes from a human donor in good health. The CDR3 loop is CASSATWGGSGNTIYF. The CDR3 DNA sequence: TGTGCCAGCAGTGCAACGTGGGGGGGCAGTGGAAACACCATATATTTT.